The 28 T cell receptor beta chains below come from one sample, sequenced in a study of T-cell reconstitution after alpha-beta-depleted transplantation in children. Library preparation (for TCRbeta) was performed with unique molecular identifiers. From the PCR reads, TCRdb called clonotypes with MiXCR, one entry per CDR3 protein. This table has about 830,000 distinct CDR3 sequences, roughly 15% appearing once. The sequencing used PBMCs, mostly from graft donor cells, collected 360 days after TCRalphabeta/CD19-depleted stem cell transplant. These receptors were obtained from a male patient aged 5 to 17 who had a stem cell transplant for acute lymphoblastic leukemia, so the T cells may come from the graft donor.

This clonotype turned up a few times. The chain recombines TRBV7-6 with TRBJ2-3, with 13 bases lining up with TRBD2. Germline values: CDR1 SGHVS, CDR2 FNYEAQ. CDR3 length: 18 amino acids. With V trimmed by 4 bases and J by 9 bases, 16 bases remained unmatched. The CDR3 bases are TGTGCCAGCAGCTCAATCACGAGGGGACTAGCGGGAAGCGGGACGCAGTATTTT. This codes for CASSSITRGLAGSGTQYF.

In its sample, this clonotype was seen many times. In DNA, the CDR3 is TGTGCCAGCAGTTTATGGAGTGAAAAACTGTTTTTT. Translation gives CASSLWSEKLFF. The J gene is TRBJ1-4, the V gene TRBV12-3 or TRBV12-4; D uncertain. The CDR3 extends over 12 amino acids. The V gene lost 2 bases and the J gene lost 7 bases, with 5 bases spanning the gap.

This clonotype was seen ten or more times. The V and J genes are TRBV4-1 and TRBJ2-1, with TRBD2 matching over 8 bases. This CDR3 has 15 residues. Germline loops: CDR1 MGHRA, CDR2 YSYEKL. V shed 3 bases, J shed 7 bases, and the junction held 8 bases outside the gene matches. The CDR3 loop reads CASSHPVAGRNEQFF. CDR3 DNA: TGCGCCAGCAGCCATCCGGTAGCGGGAAGAAATGAGCAGTTCTTC.

J is TRBJ2-7 and V is TRBV20-1; D is undetermined. In germline, CDR1 is DFQATT, CDR2 SNEGSKA (reference sequence). V dropped 6 bases and J dropped 4 bases, with 13 bases sitting between them. CDR3 length: 12 residues. CDR3 amino acids: CSASDQVYEQYF. In DNA, the CDR3 is TGCAGTGCCTCCGACCAAGTTTACGAGCAGTACTTC.

The table lists this clonotype with many counts. CDR3 in amino acids: CASSLPAPSTDTQYF. The CDR3 DNA reads as TGCGCCAGCAGCTTGCCTGCGCCTAGCACAGATACGCAGTATTTT. This sequence joins TRBV5-1 and TRBJ2-3; D is unresolved. Trimming removed 1 base at V and 0 bases at J, with 9 bases between. Germline lookup yields CDR1 SGHRS and CDR2 YFSETQ. The CDR3 loop spans 15 amino acids.

This chain joins TRBV2 and TRBJ1-2; D is perhaps TRBD1 (5 bases). V lost 3 bases, J lost 4 bases, and 12 bases lay in between. The germline V gene has CDR1 SNHLY and CDR2 FYNNEI. This CDR3 has 14 amino acids. CDR3 in DNA: TGTGCCAGCAGTGAGGACTGGGGGTTCTATGGCTACACCTTC. This sequence encodes CASSEDWGFYGYTF.

The V gene is TRBV5-6, the J gene TRBJ2-7; the D gene could be TRBD1 or TRBD2 (5 bases each). V shed 3 bases and J shed 7 bases, with 20 bases lying between them. The CDR3 spans 15 residues. Germline loops: CDR1 SGHDT, CDR2 YYEEEE. CDR3 nucleotides: TGTGCCAGCAGCTGGGGTACCCCCGGGGCTAGAGAGCAGTACTTC. It encodes CASSWGTPGAREQYF.

V is TRBV7-9 and J is TRBJ2-7, with D maybe TRBD1 (5 bases). Looked up from germline, CDR1 is SEHNR and CDR2 is FQNEAQ (reference sequence). Trimming cost V 3 bases and J 6 bases, with 12 bases left between them. The CDR3 contains 13 residues. The CDR3: CASSFQPGPEQYF. The CDR3 nucleotides read TGTGCCAGCAGCTTCCAACCAGGGCCCGAGCAGTACTTC.

This clonotype was counted ten times or more. The rearrangement uses TRBV4-1 and TRBJ2-4, with D perhaps TRBD2 (6 bases). The length of the CDR3 is 16 residues. The ends were cut back, 1 base at V and 2 bases at J, with 12 bases in the middle. Per germline, CDR1 MGHRA and CDR2 YSYEKL. The CDR3 is CASSQGREFPKNIQYF. CDR3 nucleotides: TGCGCCAGCAGCCAAGGGAGGGAGTTTCCCAAAAACATTCAGTACTTC.

As regards this clonotype: A junction end diverges from the germline sequence, so it may reflect a read error. This rearrangement joins TRBV20-1 to TRBJ1-5; no clear D. The CDR3 is made up of 13 amino acids. Germline lookup yields CDR1 DFQATT and CDR2 SNEGSKA (reference sequence). The CDR3 loop is CSAGVENGQPQDF. The DNA of the CDR3 is TGCAGTGCTGGGGTAGAAAACGGCCAGCCCCAGGATTTT.

This clonotype was observed a handful of times. This chain links TRBV5-1 with TRBJ2-7; D may be TRBD1 (5 bases). Looked up from germline, CDR1 is SGHRS and CDR2 is YFSETQ. The V gene lost 4 bases and the J gene lost 2 bases, with 10 bases spanning the gap. The CDR3 sequence is 13 residues long. The chain's CDR3 is CASSLHRTYEQYF. The CDR3 DNA is TGCGCCAGCAGCCTTCACAGGACCTACGAGCAGTACTTC.

A few counts support this clonotype. The chain is built from TRBV5-1 and TRBJ2-7, with 9 nucleotides matching TRBD1. Germline CDR1 reads SGHRS; CDR2 reads YFSETQ. The CDR3 spans 13 residues. The V and J ends lost 6 bases and 3 bases, in that order; junction bases with no gene match: 4. The CDR3 is CASNRGQGYEQYF. The CDR3 nucleotides are TGCGCCAGCAACAGGGGACAGGGCTACGAGCAGTACTTC. Combining the CDR3 with reference TRBV5-1 and TRBJ2-7 gives the whole variable domain KAGVTQTPRYLIKTRGQQVTLSCSPISGHRSVSWYQQTPGQGLQFLFEYFSETQRNKGNFPGRFSGRQFSNSRSEMNVSTLELGDSALYLCASNRGQGYEQYFGPGTRLTVT.

This clonotype was counted a few times. The chain carries TRBV9 and TRBJ1-1; 9 nucleotides match TRBD1. With 0 bases clipped from V and 4 bases from J, the junction kept 19 bases outside the gene matches. This CDR3 spans 20 amino acids. Per the germline V gene, CDR1 is SGDLS and CDR2 is YYNGEE. This CDR3 is CASSVAFPNRGRKLCTEAFF. DNA of the CDR3: TGTGCCAGCAGCGTAGCATTCCCAAACAGGGGGCGTAAGTTGTGCACTGAAGCTTTCTTT.

The chain links TRBV18 to TRBJ1-3; D remains unclear. CDR3 size: 15 residues. Trimming took off 4 bases at V and 0 bases at J, with 10 bases between the two ends. Germline assignment: CDR1 KGHSH and CDR2 LQKENI. The CDR3 loop reads CASSLTDISGNTIYF. CDR3 nucleotides: TGTGCCAGCTCACTTACCGACATCTCTGGAAACACCATATATTTT.

The rearrangement links TRBV7-9 to TRBJ1-4; 8 bases are shared with TRBD1. CDR3 length: 16 amino acids. In germline, CDR1 is SEHNR, CDR2 FQNEAQ (reference sequence). Trimming took 3 bases from V and 1 from J; bases not matched to a gene: 4. This chain's CDR3 is CASSFQGAITNEKLFF. CDR3 nucleotides: TGTGCCAGCAGCTTTCAGGGGGCGATAACTAATGAAAAACTGTTTTTT. The full variable domain, rest sourced from reference TRBV7-9 and TRBJ1-4, is DTGVSQNPRHKITKRGQNVTFRCDPISEHNRLYWYRQTLGQGPEFLTYFQNEAQLEKSRLLSDRFSAERPKGSFSTLEIQRTEQGDSAMYLCASSFQGAITNEKLFFGSGTQLSVL.

Here the CDR3 DNA reads TGTGCCAGCAGCCAAGGGACAGCCTCTGGGGCCAACGTCCTGACTTTC. Encoded protein: CASSQGTASGANVLTF. This chain connects TRBV3-1 to TRBJ2-6, with D maybe TRBD1 (6 bases). The ends were cut back, 1 base at V and 0 bases at J, with 7 bases in the middle. Germline CDR1 reads LGHDT; CDR2 reads YNNKEL (reference sequence). The CDR3 runs to 16 residues.

This clonotype was counted a few times. This chain uses TRBV4-1 with TRBJ2-7; TRBD2 agrees at 7 bases. The CDR3 sequence is 16 residues long. Unmatched junction bases numbered 12, after V lost 1 base and J lost 6 bases. In germline, CDR1 is MGHRA, CDR2 YSYEKL. CDR3 DNA sequence: TGCGCCAGCAGCCAAGTGGGGCGGGAGAGGTCTCGCGAGCAGTACTTC. This codes for CASSQVGRERSREQYF.

This clonotype was counted a single time. The J gene is TRBJ2-7, the V gene TRBV5-1, with 7 bases fitting TRBD1. The CDR3 contains 16 residues. Per the germline V gene, CDR1 is SGHRS and CDR2 is YFSETQ. V lost 3 bases, J lost 0 bases, and 9 bases stayed unmatched. CDR3 bases: TGCGCCAGCAGCTCGCGACAGGGATCTTACTCCTACGAGCAGTACTTC. Translating it yields CASSSRQGSYSYEQYF.

Many counts were recorded for this clonotype. The rearrangement uses TRBV29-1 and TRBJ2-7, with 7 bases matching TRBD1. V lost 7 bases, J lost 3 bases, and 3 bases stayed unmatched. The CDR3 is 11 amino acids. Per germline, CDR1 SQVTM and CDR2 ANQGSEA. This CDR3 is CSGRQGYEQYF. The CDR3 coding sequence is TGCAGCGGACGACAGGGCTACGAGCAGTACTTC.

This clonotype was detected only a few times. V and J are TRBV6-2 or TRBV6-3 and TRBJ1-1; no definite D call. Looked up from germline, CDR1 is MNHEY and CDR2 is SVGEGT. V was cut by 4 bases and J by 4 bases, with 10 bases left in between. The CDR3 runs to 13 residues. The chain's CDR3 is CASSSPRPTEAFF. In DNA form, the CDR3 reads TGTGCCAGCAGTTCCCCCCGCCCCACTGAAGCTTTCTTT.

This clonotype was seen a handful of times. The chain uses TRBV7-2 and TRBJ2-7; weak D call: TRBD1 (5 bases). V was cut by 3 bases and J by 2 bases, with 17 bases left in between. The CDR3 totals 16 residues. Germline CDR1 and CDR2: SGHTA and FQGNSA. CDR3 amino acids: CASSFRQGAATYEQYF. The CDR3 nucleotides read TGTGCCAGCAGCTTCCGCCAGGGCGCTGCGACCTACGAGCAGTACTTC.

A few counts support this clonotype. The chain combines TRBV12-3 or TRBV12-4 with TRBJ2-1; 10 nucleotides line up with TRBD1. Trimming removed 3 bases from V and 4 bases from J; junction bases left unmatched: 6. There are 16 residues in the CDR3. The CDR3: CASSFLGTGDYNEQFF. In DNA form, the CDR3 reads TGTGCCAGCAGTTTCCTTGGGACAGGGGATTACAATGAGCAGTTCTTC.

This clonotype turned up a few times. The rearrangement uses TRBV3-1 and TRBJ2-7; D may correspond to TRBD1 or TRBD2 (5 bases each). This CDR3 is built from 14 residues. V lost 0 bases to trimming and J lost 4 bases, with 10 bases between them. Germline V gene data show CDR1 as LGHDT and CDR2 as YNNKEL (reference sequence). CDR3 nucleotides: TGTGCCAGCAGCCAAGATCCAGAGGGGTACGAGCAGTACTTC. Its translation is CASSQDPEGYEQYF.

The V and J genes are TRBV7-2 and TRBJ2-3; possibly TRBD1 for D (5 bases). This CDR3 comprises 16 residues. Trimming left V 2 bases short and J 1 base short, with 13 bases between. The V gene's germline CDR1 is SGHTA and CDR2 FQGNSA. The chain's CDR3 is CASSLTPTQGTDTQYF. The CDR3 DNA follows: TGTGCCAGCAGCTTAACACCAACACAGGGCACAGATACGCAGTATTTT.

V and J are TRBV4-1 and TRBJ2-1; D is unclear. This CDR3 comprises 13 residues. The germline V gene encodes CDR1 MGHRA and CDR2 YSYEKL. V lost 1 base and J 5 bases, leaving 6 bases between the germline ends. The CDR3, as DNA: TGCGCCAGCAGCCAAGCCAGAAACAATGAGCAGTTCTTC. This encodes CASSQARNNEQFF.

This clonotype appeared a few times. The V gene is TRBV29-1, the J gene TRBJ1-3; perhaps TRBD1 as D (5 bases). The CDR3 is 14 amino acids. Germline CDR1 reads SQVTM; CDR2 reads ANQGSEA. The germline V and J ends were trimmed by 1 base and 4 bases, with 11 bases remaining between them. CDR3 sequence: CSVEAQGPGNTIYF. DNA for the CDR3: TGCAGCGTTGAAGCTCAGGGACCGGGAAACACCATATATTTT.

V usage is TRBV11-2 and J usage is TRBJ2-1; 8 bases are shared with TRBD1. Germline values: CDR1 SGHAT, CDR2 FQNNGV. With V trimmed by 4 bases and J by 9 bases, 14 bases remained unmatched. The CDR3 is 16 amino acids. The CDR3 loop is CASSSTGQGVGGEQFF. CDR3 sequence (DNA): TGTGCCAGCAGCTCTACCGGACAGGGAGTCGGGGGTGAGCAGTTCTTC.

There are a few counts of this clonotype. The genes are TRBV7-2 and TRBJ2-3; the D gene is possibly TRBD2 (5 bases). Trimming took 2 bases from V and 1 from J, leaving 16 bases between them. The V gene's germline CDR1 is SGHTA and CDR2 FQGNSA. This CDR3 has 17 amino acids. The CDR3 DNA reads as TGTGCCAGCAGCTTATTCCCCCGGGAATTAGGCACAGATACGCAGTATTTT. Amino acid sequence: CASSLFPRELGTDTQYF.